The rows below give T cell receptor beta chains drawn from one sample of a study of blood T cell repertoires in COVID-19. Here immunoSEQ multiplex PCR was the method, and the copy in TCRdb shows in-frame clones only, minus some. The sample has about 140,000 clones; more than 75% are singletons. Specimen: peripheral blood. The receptor set was obtained from a man older than 75 with acute or convalescent COVID-19. Both conserved end residues are part of each CDR3. A D gene is named only where the DNA matches it firmly. Some rows mark clone size as missing; the rest say once, few, many or name a class of expanded clone.

TRBD1,TRBV5-4,few,TRBJ1-2,TGTGCCAGCAGCCGGGACAGGTCTAACTATGGCTACACCTTC,CASSRDRSNYGYTF
.,TRBV24-1,once,TRBJ2-2,TGTGCCACCAGTGACTCAGGACTCGCGAACACCGGGGAGCTGTTTTTT,CATSDSGLANTGELFF
.,TRBV6-5,few,TRBJ2-6,TGTGCCAGCAAGGAGGACCCTGGGGCCAACGTCCTGACTTTC,CASKEDPGANVLTF
TRBD1,TRBV5-6,.,TRBJ1-4,TGTGCCAGCAGCCCGTCGACAGGGGGATTTGAAAAACTGTTTTTT,CASSPSTGGFEKLFF
.,TRBV28,.,TRBJ1-2,TGTGCCAGCAGTGACAGGACTAACTATGGCTACACCTTC,CASSDRTNYGYTF
.,TRBV11-2,.,TRBJ1-2,TGTGCCAGCTCTTGGACAGTCAACTATGGCTACACCTTC,CASSWTVNYGYTF
.,TRBV19,once,TRBJ2-2,TGTGCCAGTAGTATCGAAAGCATGACAGGGAACACCGGGGAGCTGTTTTTT,CASSIESMTGNTGELFF
TRBD2,TRBV11-3,.,TRBJ2-5,TGTGCCAGCAGCGCCCGGACTAGCGGGGGGTATGAGACCCAGTACTTC,CASSARTSGGYETQYF
TRBD1,TRBV5-4,.,TRBJ1-1,TGTGCCAGCAGCTCCCGGGACAGGGCGACATACACTGAAGCTTTCTTT,CASSSRDRATYTEAFF
TRBD1,TRBV2,.,TRBJ2-1,TGTGCCAGCAATCCGGACAGGGTAAACGAGCAGTTCTTC,CASNPDRVNEQFF
.,TRBV6-5,.,TRBJ2-1,TGTGCCAGCAGTTACGGATCTGGGGGCATGGATGAGCAGTTCTTC,CASSYGSGGMDEQFF
.,TRBV5-6,.,TRBJ1-1,TGTGCCAGCAGCCCCATCGTCTCTACGAACACTGAAGCTTTCTTT,CASSPIVSTNTEAFF
.,TRBV28,.,TRBJ1-4,TGTGCCAGCAGTTCGACATCTGCAACTAATGAAAAACTGTTTTTT,CASSSTSATNEKLFF
.,TRBV5-1,.,TRBJ1-1,TGCGCCAGCAGCTCTGAGCCCTTGAACACTGAAGCTTTCTTT,CASSSEPLNTEAFF
.,TRBV1,once,TRBJ2-7,TGCACCAGCAGCCCACCGGGACAGGGAACCTACGAGCAGTACTTC,CTSSPPGQGTYEQYF
TRBD1,TRBV11-2,many,TRBJ1-5,TGTGCCAGCAGCTCGTCACAGGGGGGCAATCAGCCCCAGCATTTT,CASSSSQGGNQPQHF
TRBD1,TRBV28,few,TRBJ2-7,TGTGCCAGCAGCCCCCCACAGGGGGTCTCCTACGAGCAGTACTTC,CASSPPQGVSYEQYF
.,TRBV7-3,few,TRBJ1-2,TGTGCCAGCAGCTCACAGGCTAACTATGGCTACACCTTC,CASSSQANYGYTF
.,TRBV5-4,.,TRBJ1-3,TGTGCCAGCAGCCGTGGACAGTCTGGAAACACCATATATTTT,CASSRGQSGNTIYF
.,TRBV18,.,TRBJ1-4,TGTGCCAGCTCACCACGTGGACAGGAAAAACTGTTTTTT,CASSPRGQEKLFF
.,TRBV14,.,TRBJ1-2,TGTGCCAGCAGCCAAACGAGACCGGGCTATGGCTACACCTTC,CASSQTRPGYGYTF
TRBD1,TRBV29-1,.,TRBJ2-1,TGCAGCGCGCCCGGACAGGAAGCCTACAATGAGCAGTTCTTC,CSAPGQEAYNEQFF
.,TRBV19,.,TRBJ1-4,TGTGCCAGTAGCGGACAGATTAATGAAAAACTGTTTTTT,CASSGQINEKLFF
TRBD2,TRBV2,few,TRBJ2-1,TGTGCCAGCAGGACCGGGACTACTAACAATGAGCAGTTCTTC,CASRTGTTNNEQFF
.,TRBV4-2,.,TRBJ1-1,TGTGCCAGCAGCCAAGAGGCAGGACTAGGGGCTTTCTTT,CASSQEAGLGAFF
.,TRBV5-1,.,TRBJ2-5,TGCGCCAGCAGCTGGGCGATCAGGGGAAGAGAGACCCAGTACTTC,CASSWAIRGRETQYF
.,TRBV23-1,once,TRBJ1-2,TGCGCCAGCAGTCAAAACCCCGGGGAAAACTATGGCTACACCTTC,CASSQNPGENYGYTF
.,TRBV19,.,TRBJ1-5,TGTGCCAGTAGTATAGAGTGGGGGGGGAATCAGCCCCAGCATTTT,CASSIEWGGNQPQHF